Below, 20 T cell receptor beta chains from the same sample are listed, as sequenced in a study of OX40 agonist ivuxolimab in advanced cancers. This table comes from immunoSEQ multiplex PCR, and its TCRdb copy is limited to in-frame clones, with some not included. Among 100,000 to 110,000 clones listed, 80% to 95% were seen once. Source: CD4+ or CD8+ T cells sorted from blood, taken in a trial of the OX40 agonist ivuxolimab. The receptor set was obtained from an adult with an advanced solid tumor such as melanoma, head and neck, liver or kidney cancer.

The rearrangement links TRBV5-1 to TRBJ2-2; the D gene is possibly TRBD2 (6 bases). V was cut by 6 bases and J by 1 base, with 10 bases left in between. Germline V lookup: CDR1 SGHRS, CDR2 YFSETQ. CDR3 size: 14 residues. In DNA, the CDR3 is TGCGCCAGCATGGAGGGAGGGAACACCGGGGAGCTGTTTTTT. Protein product: CASMEGGNTGELFF.

This clone has more than one count but fewer than ten. The chain employs TRBV2 and TRBJ1-3, with 7 nucleotides matching TRBD1. The CDR3 totals 14 residues. V shed 7 bases, J shed 0 bases, and the junction held 3 bases outside the gene matches. Looked up from germline, CDR1 is SNHLY and CDR2 is FYNNEI. CDR3 protein: CASTRDSSGNTIYF. The CDR3 DNA sequence: TGTGCCAGCACTAGGGACAGCTCTGGAAACACCATATATTTT.

This sequence joins TRBV7-9 and TRBJ2-7; D is possibly TRBD2 (6 bases). Trimming stripped 5 bases from V and 3 bases from J, with 20 bases between. This CDR3 spans 16 amino acids. Per the germline V gene, CDR1 is SEHNR and CDR2 is FQNEAQ (reference sequence). The chain's CDR3 is CASSTSGGAKGYEQYF. The CDR3 bases are TGTGCCAGCAGCACTTCCGGAGGGGCAAAAGGCTACGAGCAGTACTTC.

This clone was counted a single time. The V call is TRBV4-1, the J call TRBJ2-1; 9 bases are a match to TRBD2. J gave up 6 bases and V 3 bases, and 0 bases lay outside the gene matches. The V gene's germline CDR1 is MGHRA and CDR2 YSYEKL. This CDR3 region has 13 residues. The DNA for the CDR3 is TGCGCCAGCAGCCAGGGACTAGCCAATGAGCAGTTCTTC. This codes for CASSQGLANEQFF.

The rearrangement uses TRBV18 and TRBJ2-3; unclear D gene. The CDR3 loop spans 16 amino acids. Germline V CDR1 and CDR2: KGHSH, LQKENI. Trimming pared 6 bases from V and 2 bases from J, leaving 18 bases between. The CDR3 nucleotides read TGTGCCAGCTCCCAGGCAGTTCGGACCGTCACAGATACGCAGTATTTT. The encoded protein is CASSQAVRTVTDTQYF. Complete variable domain (other parts from reference TRBV18 and TRBJ2-3): NAGVMQNPRHLVRRRGQEARLRCSPMKGHSHVYWYRQLPEEGLKFMVYLQKENIIDESGMPKERFSAEFPKEGPSILRIQQVVRGDSAAYFCASSQAVRTVTDTQYFGPGTRLTVL.

The V call is TRBV10-3, the J call TRBJ2-6, with TRBD1 matching over 8 bases. This CDR3 is built from 18 residues. CDR1 ENHRY and CDR2 SYGVKD come from the germline V gene. The V and J ends lost 5 bases and 4 bases, in that order; junction bases with no gene match: 13. The CDR3 region has the DNA TGTGCCATCAGTCGTGAGGGACAGGTATCCTCAGGGGCCAACGTCCTGACTTTC. Translation: CAISREGQVSSGANVLTF.

This clone was recorded only once. The chain employs TRBV18 and TRBJ2-7; TRBD1 aligns across 7 bases. The CDR3 totals 14 residues. V was pared by 3 bases and J by 2 bases, with 4 bases of the junction left unmatched. The germline gives CDR1 KGHSH, CDR2 LQKENI. The CDR3 region has the DNA TGTGCCAGCTCACCGGGACAGTTGACCTACGAGCAGTACTTC. It codes for CASSPGQLTYEQYF.

The DNA for the CDR3 is TGTGCCAGCTCACCCCAGACAGGGGTTGAAAAACTGTTTTTT. This codes for CASSPQTGVEKLFF. V and J are TRBV18 and TRBJ1-4, with 8 positions matching TRBD1. Germline loops: CDR1 KGHSH, CDR2 LQKENI. V lost 3 bases, J lost 7 bases, and 4 bases stayed unmatched. The CDR3 consists of 14 residues.

The chain joins TRBV7-2 to TRBJ2-1, with 9 bases fitting TRBD1. With V trimmed by 7 bases and J by 9 bases, 10 bases remained unmatched. The germline gives CDR1 SGHTA, CDR2 FQGNSA. This CDR3 has 14 amino acids. CDR3 amino acids: CASTRLQGAGEQFF. For the CDR3, the DNA is TGTGCCAGCACCCGATTACAGGGGGCAGGTGAGCAGTTCTTC.

This clone was picked up one time. This chain uses TRBV6-5 with TRBJ1-2, with TRBD1 identical over 7 bases. Germline V gene sequence: CDR1 MNHEY, CDR2 SVGAGI. Trimming cost V 6 bases and J 7 bases; bases outside gene matches: 11. The CDR3 is 14 residues long. In DNA form, the CDR3 reads TGTGCCAGCAGGAGGGGGCGGGAGACCGGTGGCTACACCTTC. Its protein is CASRRGRETGGYTF.

This clone has only a few counts. This CDR3 fails to terminate in the conserved phenylalanine or tryptophan, so it likely reflects a read error. The limits of the CDR3 on the DNA are not certain, so only TCRdb's listed CDR3 is given. The rearrangement links TRBV5-6 to TRBJ2-7; the table's TRBD1 call for D was not verified on the DNA. The CDR3 length is 10 residues, termini included. Germline V lookup: CDR1 SGHDT, CDR2 YYEEEE. This CDR3 is CASSLGTGNL.

The chain has TRBV15 and TRBJ2-7; D remains ambiguous. Germline CDR1 reads LNHNV; CDR2 reads YYDKDF (reference sequence). The CDR3 is 13 residues long. Trimming took 0 bases from V and 3 from J, leaving 6 bases between them. Here the CDR3 reads CATSREGGYEQYF. The CDR3 DNA sequence: TGTGCCACCAGCAGAGAAGGCGGCTACGAGCAGTACTTC.

CDR3 in DNA: TGTGCCAGCATGGTTTCGGCAGGGGCTGAAGCTTTCTTT. Its protein is CASMVSAGAEAFF. The V gene is TRBV6-1, the J gene TRBJ1-1; tentatively, D is TRBD1 (6 bases). Germline V gene sequence: CDR1 MNHNS, CDR2 SASEGT. This CDR3 spans 13 amino acids. Trimming removed 7 bases from V and 6 bases from J, with 15 bases in between.

The chain combines TRBV18 with TRBJ1-1; D is uncertain. The CDR3 consists of 11 residues. V shed 9 bases and J shed 0 bases, with 5 bases lying between them. The germline V gene encodes CDR1 KGHSH and CDR2 LQKENI. CDR3 sequence (DNA): TGTGCCAGTTCCATGAACACTGAAGCTTTCTTT. It translates to CASSMNTEAFF.

This clone was detected once. The chain carries TRBV5-1 and TRBJ2-5; tentative D call: TRBD2 (8 bases). Trimming pared 6 bases from V and 14 bases from J, leaving 32 bases between. The germline CDR1 and CDR2 sequences are SGHRS and YFSETQ. The length of the CDR3 is 16 residues. CDR3 residues: CASKGQAGGVGSFTYF. CDR3 in DNA: TGCGCCAGCAAAGGACAGGCGGGGGGAGTAGGGTCATTCACATACTTC.

The chain recombines TRBV4-3 with TRBJ2-7, with D unresolved. V lost 1 base and J lost 2, with 15 bases in between. The CDR3 has 16 residues. Germline V gives CDR1 LGHNA, CDR2 YSLEER. The DNA of the CDR3 is TGCGCCAGCAGCCAAGCAGTACGGGCAGAGACCTACGAGCAGTACTTC. Protein sequence: CASSQAVRAETYEQYF.

This clone was seen just once. V is TRBV9 and J is TRBJ1-2; no clear D. CDR1 is SGDLS, CDR2 YYNGEE, per germline. The length of the CDR3 is 11 residues. The V gene lost 5 bases and the J gene lost 7 bases, with 9 bases spanning the gap. This CDR3 is CASRSQVGYTF. In DNA form, the CDR3 reads TGTGCCAGCAGGTCCCAGGTTGGCTACACCTTC.

The chain couples TRBV19 to TRBJ2-2; D is ambiguous. The CDR3 totals 13 residues. With 7 bases removed from V and 7 bases from J, the gap between germline ends came to 13 bases. Germline V gene data show CDR1 as LNHDA and CDR2 as SQIVND (reference sequence). The CDR3 nucleotides are TGTGCCAGTACAAGGGAAATAGGCGGGGAGCTGTTTTTT. As protein: CASTREIGGELFF.

The V gene is TRBV20-1, the J gene TRBJ2-2; D is unclear. Germline-derived CDR1 and CDR2 are DFQATT and SNEGSKA (reference sequence). Trimming removed 6 bases from V and 6 bases from J, with 8 bases in between. CDR3 length equals 11 residues. The CDR3 here is CSAFSPGELFF. CDR3 bases: TGCAGTGCCTTTAGCCCCGGGGAGCTGTTTTTT.

The gene calls are TRBV7-2 and TRBJ1-1; D ambiguous. The germline V gene encodes CDR1 SGHTA and CDR2 FQGNSA. There are 15 residues in the CDR3. V dropped 1 base and J dropped 0 bases, with 9 bases sitting between them. The CDR3 here is CASSLVRLLNTEAFF. The CDR3 DNA reads TGTGCCAGCAGCTTAGTAAGGTTATTGAACACTGAAGCTTTCTTT.